This T cell receptor beta chain was identified during a study of control samples from healthy donors and cancer patients. Measured with immunoSEQ multiplex PCR; TCRdb has only the in-frame clones, and not every one. The data hold 78,000 or so clones, with approximately 84% observed a single time. The clonotype originates from a woman aged 45-65 years in good health. Sequences were obtained from blood.

The CDR3, as DNA: TGTGCCAGCAGCTTAGGGACAGGGGGCAATCAGCCCCAGCATTTT. Its translation: CASSLGTGGNQPQHF. V and J are TRBV11-2 and TRBJ1-5, with TRBD1 matching over 9 bases. CDR1 is SGHAT and CDR2 is FQNNGV in the germline V gene. V gave up 1 base and J gave up 2 bases; unmatched junction bases: 0. This CDR3 has 15 residues.